This entry is about one T cell receptor (beta chain). What it recognizes is unknown. TCRdb keeps only in-frame clones here, not all; method: immunoSEQ multiplex PCR. The sample comprises more than 95,000 clones, less than 95% of which are singletons, and less than 0.2% rests with the top ten. The data were taken from a study of OX40 agonist ivuxolimab in advanced cancers. Germline lookup yields CDR1 LNHDA and CDR2 SQIVND (reference sequence). V lost 4 bases, J lost 1 base, and 17 bases lay in between. The CDR3 sequence is 17 residues long. The study's findings and limits: Fewer expanded clones were found on average in CD4+ than in CD8+ T cells.

This sequence was found in an adult with an advanced solid tumor such as melanoma, head and neck, liver or kidney cancer. The chain couples TRBV19 to TRBJ1-3; no clear D. Sample: CD4+ or CD8+ T cells sorted from blood, taken in a trial of the OX40 agonist ivuxolimab. The CDR3 spells CASSTRTDPISGNTIYF. CDR3 nucleotide sequence: TGTGCCAGTAGTACGAGGACGGACCCTATTTCTGGAAACACCATATATTTT.